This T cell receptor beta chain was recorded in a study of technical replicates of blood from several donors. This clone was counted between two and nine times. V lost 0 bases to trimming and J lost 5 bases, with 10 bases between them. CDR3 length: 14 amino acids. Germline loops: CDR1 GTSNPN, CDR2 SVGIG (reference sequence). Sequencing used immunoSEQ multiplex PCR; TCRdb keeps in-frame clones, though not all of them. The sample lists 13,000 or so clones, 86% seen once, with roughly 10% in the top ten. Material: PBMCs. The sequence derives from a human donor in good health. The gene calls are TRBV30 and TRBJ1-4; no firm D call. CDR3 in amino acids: CAWSVQSSNEKLFF. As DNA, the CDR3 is TGTGCCTGGAGTGTGCAGTCTTCAAATGAAAAACTGTTTTTT. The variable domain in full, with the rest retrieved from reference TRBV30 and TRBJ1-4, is SQTIHQWPATLVQPVGSPLSLECTVEGTSNPNLYWYRQAAGRGLQLLFYSVGIGQISSEVPQNLSASRPQDRQFILSSKKLLLSDSGFYLCAWSVQSSNEKLFFGSGTQLSVL.